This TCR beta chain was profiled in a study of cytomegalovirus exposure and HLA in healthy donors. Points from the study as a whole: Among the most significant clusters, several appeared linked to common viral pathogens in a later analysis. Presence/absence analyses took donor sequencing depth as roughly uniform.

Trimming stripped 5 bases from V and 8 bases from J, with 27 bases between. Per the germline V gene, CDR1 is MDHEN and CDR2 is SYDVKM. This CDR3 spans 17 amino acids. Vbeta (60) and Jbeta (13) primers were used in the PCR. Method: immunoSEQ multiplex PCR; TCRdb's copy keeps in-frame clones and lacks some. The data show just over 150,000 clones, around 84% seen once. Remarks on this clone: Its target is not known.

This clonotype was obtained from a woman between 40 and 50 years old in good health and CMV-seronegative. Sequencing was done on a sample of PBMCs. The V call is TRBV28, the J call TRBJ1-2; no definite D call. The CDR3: CASSPLGGLTVITGYTF. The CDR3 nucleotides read TGTGCCAGCAGTCCATTGGGAGGGTTAACAGTAATTACCGGCTACACCTTC.